This passage covers 30 T cell receptor beta chains from one sample sequenced in a study of blood T cell repertoires in COVID-19. The method was immunoSEQ multiplex PCR; TCRdb's version includes in-frame clones alone and lacks a portion of them. This table has some 180,000 clones, 70% to 90% appearing once. The specimen sequenced was peripheral blood. These TCRs come from a middle-aged man with COVID-19, enrolled during active disease.

The chain is built from TRBV5-6 and TRBJ1-1, with D possibly TRBD1 on 6 matching bases. The CDR3 spans 14 residues. Looked up from germline, CDR1 is SGHDT and CDR2 is YYEEEE. V gave up 0 bases and J gave up 5 bases, with 11 bases separating them. CDR3 sequence: CASSLAKGVTEAFF. DNA of the CDR3: TGTGCCAGCAGCTTGGCCAAGGGGGTTACTGAAGCTTTCTTT. The full variable domain, its missing parts supplied by reference TRBV5-6 and TRBJ1-1, is DAGVTQSPTHLIKTRGQQVTLRCSPKSGHDTVSWYQQALGQGPQFIFQYYEEEERQRGNFPDRFSGHQFPNYSSELNVNALLLGDSALYLCASSLAKGVTEAFFGQGTRLTVV.

The chain recombines TRBV19 with TRBJ2-7, with 11 bases fitting TRBD1. The germline CDR1 and CDR2 sequences are LNHDA and SQIVND (reference sequence). CDR3 size: 13 residues. The CDR3: CASAGTGGYEQYF. In DNA, the CDR3 is TGTGCTTCGGCCGGGACAGGGGGATACGAGCAGTACTTC.

This chain links TRBV4-1 with TRBJ1-5, with TRBD1 matching over 12 bases. The junction had 10 bases not matched to a gene; V was cut back by 1 base and J by 0 bases. The germline CDR1 and CDR2 sequences are MGHRA and YSYEKL. The CDR3 runs to 20 residues. The CDR3 DNA reads TGCGCCAGCAGCCAAGCTTGGGACAGGGGGCTAGATTTTAGCAATCAGCCCCAGCATTTT. As protein: CASSQAWDRGLDFSNQPQHF.

The chain joins TRBV5-1 to TRBJ2-7; perhaps TRBD2 as D (5 bases). Germline CDR1 and CDR2: SGHRS and YFSETQ. CDR3 size: 15 residues. V was cut by 3 bases and J by 0 bases, with 13 bases left in between. The CDR3 region is CASSSGLTSSYEQYF. The CDR3, as DNA: TGCGCCAGCAGCTCAGGACTGACGAGCTCCTACGAGCAGTACTTC.

The rearrangement joins TRBV18 to TRBJ2-5; 7 bases are a match to TRBD1. The V gene's germline CDR1 is KGHSH and CDR2 LQKENI. This CDR3 contains 15 residues. Trimming took 0 bases from V and 3 from J; bases not matched to a gene: 4. CDR3 nucleotide sequence: TGTGCCAGCTCACCACCGACAGGGCACAAAGAGACCCAGTACTTC. As protein: CASSPPTGHKETQYF.

This clone has only one observation. The chain recombines TRBV6-1 with TRBJ2-5; the match to TRBD2 covers 8 bases. This CDR3 has 19 residues. CDR1 is MNHNS, CDR2 SASEGT, per germline. Trimming removed 2 bases from V and 2 bases from J; junction bases left unmatched: 16. CDR3 DNA: TGTGCCAGCAGTGAAAAGCTGCTAGCGGGTTCTTATAGGCAAGAGACCCAGTACTTC. Encoded protein: CASSEKLLAGSYRQETQYF.

The chain joins TRBV11-2 to TRBJ2-1, with 9 bases that match TRBD2. This CDR3 comprises 15 residues. With V trimmed by 1 base and J by 3 bases, 1 base remained unmatched. Germline V gene sequence: CDR1 SGHAT, CDR2 FQNNGV. The CDR3 reads CASSLGLAVYNEQFF. The CDR3 DNA reads TGTGCCAGCAGCTTAGGACTAGCGGTCTACAATGAGCAGTTCTTC.

V and J are TRBV12-3 or TRBV12-4 and TRBJ2-1, with D unclear. CDR3 length equals 13 residues. V dropped 1 base and J dropped 8 bases, with 9 bases sitting between them. The CDR3 region has the DNA TGTGCCAGCAGTTTAGGAGGTTGGGATGAGCAGTTCTTC. The encoded protein is CASSLGGWDEQFF.

The CDR3 protein is CATSGADANTGELFF. CDR3 nucleotide sequence: TGTGCCACCAGTGGAGCGGACGCGAACACCGGGGAGCTGTTTTTT. This chain uses TRBV24-1 with TRBJ2-2; a weak D match, TRBD2 (5 bases). This CDR3 is 15 amino acids long. Trimming removed 5 bases from V and 0 bases from J, with 9 bases in between. CDR1 and CDR2 (germline): KGHDR, SFDVKD.

This chain uses TRBV6-6 with TRBJ1-5; 7 nucleotides agree with TRBD1. With V trimmed by 7 bases and J by 1 base, 10 bases remained unmatched. The CDR3 consists of 16 residues. Germline V lookup: CDR1 MNHNY, CDR2 SVGAGI (reference sequence). DNA for the CDR3: TGTGCCAGCATGGACAGGTGGACGGTAAGCAATCAGCCCCAGCATTTT. This encodes CASMDRWTVSNQPQHF.

The chain couples TRBV3-1 (or the pseudogene TRBV3-2) to TRBJ2-1; D is undetermined. CDR3 length equals 14 residues. Looked up from germline, CDR1 is LGHDT and CDR2 is YNNKEL (reference sequence). V dropped 0 bases and J dropped 8 bases, with 11 bases sitting between them. The DNA of the CDR3 is TGTGCCAGCAGCCAAGATCCGAGTTTCGATGAGCAGTTCTTC. This sequence encodes CASSQDPSFDEQFF.

This clone appeared once. The chain carries TRBV4-1 and TRBJ2-5, with 11 bases that match TRBD1. Germline CDR1 is MGHRA and CDR2 is YSYEKL. The CDR3 sequence is 16 residues long. V shed 4 bases and J 4 bases; nucleotides not matched to a gene: 8. The CDR3 nucleotides read TGCGCCAGCAGCCGGACGGACAGGGGGCTTCGAGAGACCCAGTACTTC. Its translation is CASSRTDRGLRETQYF.

The rearrangement links TRBV2 to TRBJ1-4; D call uncertain. The CDR3 is made up of 15 amino acids. Germline-derived CDR1 and CDR2 are SNHLY and FYNNEI. V lost 6 bases, J lost 8 bases, and 19 bases lay in between. The CDR3 is CASRTEWAQYEKLFF. As DNA, the CDR3 is TGTGCCAGCAGGACCGAGTGGGCACAGTACGAAAAACTGTTTTTT.

The chain joins TRBV5-1 to TRBJ2-7, with TRBD1 matching 9 bases. The germline gives CDR1 SGHRS, CDR2 YFSETQ. V shed 3 bases and J 6 bases; nucleotides not matched to a gene: 7. This CDR3 is 14 amino acids long. The CDR3 region is CASSSGTGSLEQYF. CDR3 nucleotide sequence: TGCGCCAGCAGCTCCGGGACAGGGTCCCTCGAGCAGTACTTC.

V is TRBV27 and J is TRBJ2-1; 14 bases agree with TRBD2. This CDR3 comprises 18 residues. The V gene end was trimmed by 6 bases and the J gene end by 5 bases; junction bases not matched to a gene: 12. From germline, CDR1 is MNHEY and CDR2 SMNVEV (reference sequence). The CDR3 loop reads CASSRTAGTSGSHNEQFF. CDR3 DNA: TGTGCCAGCAGCCGGACAGCCGGGACTAGCGGGAGTCACAATGAGCAGTTCTTC.

V gene TRBV12-1 combines with J gene TRBJ2-7; the D call in the table, TRBD2, was not verified against the DNA. TRBV12-1 is an annotated pseudogene. This CDR3 region has 13 residues. The CDR3 nucleotides read TGTGCCAGCACCCGCGGGAGGGCCTGCGAGCAGTACTTC. It encodes CASTRGRACEQYF.

The chain has TRBV19 and TRBJ2-2; 8 nucleotides match TRBD1. This CDR3 region has 19 residues. V shed 3 bases and J 2 bases; nucleotides not matched to a gene: 14. Germline lookup yields CDR1 LNHDA and CDR2 SQIVND (reference sequence). As DNA, the CDR3 is TGTGCCAGTAGTATGCAGGTTTTAGGACAGGGAATTAACACCGGGGAGCTGTTTTTT. It specifies CASSMQVLGQGINTGELFF.

This clone was seen just once. V is TRBV3-1 (or the pseudogene TRBV3-2) and J is TRBJ2-3, with TRBD1 as a possible D gene (6 bases). Germline lookup yields CDR1 LGHDT and CDR2 YNNKEL (reference sequence). With 3 bases removed from V and 6 bases from J, the gap between germline ends came to 10 bases. This CDR3 region has 13 residues. CDR3 sequence reads: CASSQTGRDTQYF. The CDR3 DNA reads TGTGCCAGCAGCCAGACAGGACGGGATACGCAGTATTTT.

This rearrangement joins TRBV3-1 (or the pseudogene TRBV3-2) to TRBJ2-7; 9 nucleotides agree with TRBD1. CDR1 is LGHDT and CDR2 is YNNKEL in the germline V gene (reference sequence). V gave up 3 bases and J gave up 1 base; unmatched junction bases: 16. The CDR3 is 19 amino acids. The CDR3 sequence: CASSHHSGTGFRGSYEQYF. CDR3 DNA: TGTGCCAGCAGCCACCACTCCGGGACAGGGTTCCGGGGGTCCTACGAGCAGTACTTC.

The chain links TRBV5-1 to TRBJ1-1, with 8 nucleotides matching TRBD1. The germline V gene encodes CDR1 SGHRS and CDR2 YFSETQ. The CDR3 is made up of 14 amino acids. The trim removed 4 bases at V and 2 bases at J, leaving 4 bases unmatched. The CDR3 sequence: CASSGGQVNTEAFF. Written as DNA, the CDR3 is TGCGCCAGCAGCGGGGGACAGGTTAACACTGAAGCTTTCTTT. The full variable domain, rest sourced from reference TRBV5-1 and TRBJ1-1, is KAGVTQTPRYLIKTRGQQVTLSCSPISGHRSVSWYQQTPGQGLQFLFEYFSETQRNKGNFPGRFSGRQFSNSRSEMNVSTLELGDSALYLCASSGGQVNTEAFFGQGTRLTVV.

The rearrangement uses TRBV15 and TRBJ1-4; D may be TRBD1 (6 bases). The V end lost 0 bases, the J end lost 4 bases, and 6 bases lay between the germline ends. Germline CDR1 reads LNHNV; CDR2 reads YYDKDF (reference sequence). This CDR3 contains 14 residues. CDR3 region: CATSRDRGNEKLFF. CDR3 bases: TGTGCCACCAGCAGAGACAGGGGTAATGAAAAACTGTTTTTT.

CDR3 in DNA: TGCGCCAGCAGCTTGCCGGGACAAGGTGAGCAGTTCTTC. Amino acids: CASSLPGQGEQFF. The genes are TRBV5-1 and TRBJ2-1; tentatively, D is TRBD1 (6 bases). CDR1 SGHRS and CDR2 YFSETQ come from the germline V gene. Trimming cost V 1 base and J 9 bases, with 11 bases left between them. This CDR3 contains 13 residues.

This chain links TRBV2 with TRBJ1-1; D not resolved. Germline CDR1 is SNHLY and CDR2 is FYNNEI. V was pared by 5 bases and J by 6 bases, with 7 bases between. The CDR3 runs to 11 residues. CDR3 sequence reads: CASSRHPEAFF. The DNA of the CDR3 is TGTGCCAGCAGTCGACATCCTGAAGCTTTCTTT.

The chain has TRBV19 and TRBJ1-1; 7 positions agree with TRBD1. This CDR3 has 15 residues. The junction had 7 bases not matched to a gene; V was cut back by 5 bases and J by 1 base. CDR1 and CDR2 (germline): LNHDA, SQIVND (reference sequence). In nucleotides, the CDR3 is TGTGCCAGTAGTCCACAGGGGTGGGAGAACACTGAAGCTTTCTTT. This sequence encodes CASSPQGWENTEAFF.

This clone showed up just a few times. The CDR3 is CASSLDPKPINEQFF. CDR3 bases: TGTGCCAGCAGCTTAGATCCGAAACCTATCAATGAGCAGTTCTTC. The chain recombines TRBV11-3 with TRBJ2-1; no clear D gene. Germline V gene sequence: CDR1 SGHNT, CDR2 YENEEA. The CDR3 covers 15 residues. Deletions cut 0 bases from V and 6 bases from J, with 12 bases between.

This clone has a handful of counts. This chain joins TRBV4-2 and TRBJ2-2, with TRBD1 matching 9 bases. J lost 7 bases, V lost 10 bases, and 13 bases had no gene match. The CDR3 runs to 15 residues. Germline loops: CDR1 LGHNA, CDR2 YNFKEQ. The CDR3 DNA reads TGTGCCACGGGGGGACAGGGACGAATCGGCGGGGAGCTGTTTTTT. It is translated as CATGGQGRIGGELFF.

V usage is TRBV7-8 and J usage is TRBJ1-2, with D possibly TRBD1 on 5 matching bases. The ends were cut back, 6 bases at V and 4 bases at J, with 18 bases in the middle. Looked up from germline, CDR1 is SGHVS and CDR2 is FQNEAQ. The CDR3 totals 15 residues. CDR3 amino acids: CASRLRAGWGYGYTF. The CDR3 DNA follows: TGTGCCAGCAGGCTCAGGGCGGGGTGGGGCTATGGCTACACCTTC.

The chain couples TRBV7-2 to TRBJ2-5, with D tentatively TRBD2 (5 bases). CDR3 length: 14 amino acids. Germline CDR1 reads SGHTA; CDR2 reads FQGNSA. V lost 5 bases and J 11 bases, leaving 21 bases between the germline ends. The CDR3 coding sequence is TGTGCCAGCAGCGCCGGGATGCCGGATGGGGAACAGTACTTC. Encoded protein: CASSAGMPDGEQYF. Using reference TRBV7-2 and TRBJ2-5 for the parts outside the CDR3, the full variable domain is GAGVSQSPSNKVTEKGKDVELRCDPISGHTALYWYRQSLGQGLEFLIYFQGNSAPDKSGLPSDRFSAERTGGSVSTLTIQRTQQEDSAVYLCASSAGMPDGEQYFGPGTRLLVL.

This clone was counted a single time. The chain employs TRBV6-5 and TRBJ1-1, with D hard to call. This CDR3 is 13 amino acids long. Trimming removed 2 bases at V and 0 bases at J, with 4 bases between. CDR1 is MNHEY and CDR2 is SVGAGI in the germline V gene. The CDR3 sequence: CASSYEMNTEAFF. For the CDR3, the DNA is TGTGCCAGCAGTTACGAGATGAACACTGAAGCTTTCTTT.

This clone was seen once. The chain links TRBV5-6 to TRBJ2-7; 12 nucleotides agree with TRBD2. Trimming at V came to 4 bases and at J to 8 bases, leaving 10 bases not matched to a gene. Germline V gene data show CDR1 as SGHDT and CDR2 as YYEEEE. The CDR3 contains 15 residues. The CDR3 sequence is CASSRLAGGPTKQYF. CDR3 sequence (DNA): TGTGCCAGCAGCAGGCTAGCGGGAGGGCCTACGAAGCAGTACTTC.